This T cell receptor beta chain was retrieved from a study of blood T cell repertoires in COVID-19. Only in-frame clones appear in the TCRdb table, and some are missing; sequencing was by immunoSEQ multiplex PCR. The table has tens of thousands of clones, around 80% seen once. This clonotype was obtained from an elderly woman with acute or convalescent COVID-19. Sequences were obtained from peripheral blood.

The CDR3 DNA is TGTGCCAGCAGCCAATCTACAGGGGGATCCGCTTATGGCTACACCTTC. Translated: CASSQSTGGSAYGYTF. The chain employs TRBV4-2 and TRBJ1-2; 8 nucleotides line up with TRBD1. With V trimmed by 2 bases and J by 5 bases, 10 bases remained unmatched. The CDR3 has 16 residues. The germline CDR1 and CDR2 sequences are LGHNA and YNFKEQ.